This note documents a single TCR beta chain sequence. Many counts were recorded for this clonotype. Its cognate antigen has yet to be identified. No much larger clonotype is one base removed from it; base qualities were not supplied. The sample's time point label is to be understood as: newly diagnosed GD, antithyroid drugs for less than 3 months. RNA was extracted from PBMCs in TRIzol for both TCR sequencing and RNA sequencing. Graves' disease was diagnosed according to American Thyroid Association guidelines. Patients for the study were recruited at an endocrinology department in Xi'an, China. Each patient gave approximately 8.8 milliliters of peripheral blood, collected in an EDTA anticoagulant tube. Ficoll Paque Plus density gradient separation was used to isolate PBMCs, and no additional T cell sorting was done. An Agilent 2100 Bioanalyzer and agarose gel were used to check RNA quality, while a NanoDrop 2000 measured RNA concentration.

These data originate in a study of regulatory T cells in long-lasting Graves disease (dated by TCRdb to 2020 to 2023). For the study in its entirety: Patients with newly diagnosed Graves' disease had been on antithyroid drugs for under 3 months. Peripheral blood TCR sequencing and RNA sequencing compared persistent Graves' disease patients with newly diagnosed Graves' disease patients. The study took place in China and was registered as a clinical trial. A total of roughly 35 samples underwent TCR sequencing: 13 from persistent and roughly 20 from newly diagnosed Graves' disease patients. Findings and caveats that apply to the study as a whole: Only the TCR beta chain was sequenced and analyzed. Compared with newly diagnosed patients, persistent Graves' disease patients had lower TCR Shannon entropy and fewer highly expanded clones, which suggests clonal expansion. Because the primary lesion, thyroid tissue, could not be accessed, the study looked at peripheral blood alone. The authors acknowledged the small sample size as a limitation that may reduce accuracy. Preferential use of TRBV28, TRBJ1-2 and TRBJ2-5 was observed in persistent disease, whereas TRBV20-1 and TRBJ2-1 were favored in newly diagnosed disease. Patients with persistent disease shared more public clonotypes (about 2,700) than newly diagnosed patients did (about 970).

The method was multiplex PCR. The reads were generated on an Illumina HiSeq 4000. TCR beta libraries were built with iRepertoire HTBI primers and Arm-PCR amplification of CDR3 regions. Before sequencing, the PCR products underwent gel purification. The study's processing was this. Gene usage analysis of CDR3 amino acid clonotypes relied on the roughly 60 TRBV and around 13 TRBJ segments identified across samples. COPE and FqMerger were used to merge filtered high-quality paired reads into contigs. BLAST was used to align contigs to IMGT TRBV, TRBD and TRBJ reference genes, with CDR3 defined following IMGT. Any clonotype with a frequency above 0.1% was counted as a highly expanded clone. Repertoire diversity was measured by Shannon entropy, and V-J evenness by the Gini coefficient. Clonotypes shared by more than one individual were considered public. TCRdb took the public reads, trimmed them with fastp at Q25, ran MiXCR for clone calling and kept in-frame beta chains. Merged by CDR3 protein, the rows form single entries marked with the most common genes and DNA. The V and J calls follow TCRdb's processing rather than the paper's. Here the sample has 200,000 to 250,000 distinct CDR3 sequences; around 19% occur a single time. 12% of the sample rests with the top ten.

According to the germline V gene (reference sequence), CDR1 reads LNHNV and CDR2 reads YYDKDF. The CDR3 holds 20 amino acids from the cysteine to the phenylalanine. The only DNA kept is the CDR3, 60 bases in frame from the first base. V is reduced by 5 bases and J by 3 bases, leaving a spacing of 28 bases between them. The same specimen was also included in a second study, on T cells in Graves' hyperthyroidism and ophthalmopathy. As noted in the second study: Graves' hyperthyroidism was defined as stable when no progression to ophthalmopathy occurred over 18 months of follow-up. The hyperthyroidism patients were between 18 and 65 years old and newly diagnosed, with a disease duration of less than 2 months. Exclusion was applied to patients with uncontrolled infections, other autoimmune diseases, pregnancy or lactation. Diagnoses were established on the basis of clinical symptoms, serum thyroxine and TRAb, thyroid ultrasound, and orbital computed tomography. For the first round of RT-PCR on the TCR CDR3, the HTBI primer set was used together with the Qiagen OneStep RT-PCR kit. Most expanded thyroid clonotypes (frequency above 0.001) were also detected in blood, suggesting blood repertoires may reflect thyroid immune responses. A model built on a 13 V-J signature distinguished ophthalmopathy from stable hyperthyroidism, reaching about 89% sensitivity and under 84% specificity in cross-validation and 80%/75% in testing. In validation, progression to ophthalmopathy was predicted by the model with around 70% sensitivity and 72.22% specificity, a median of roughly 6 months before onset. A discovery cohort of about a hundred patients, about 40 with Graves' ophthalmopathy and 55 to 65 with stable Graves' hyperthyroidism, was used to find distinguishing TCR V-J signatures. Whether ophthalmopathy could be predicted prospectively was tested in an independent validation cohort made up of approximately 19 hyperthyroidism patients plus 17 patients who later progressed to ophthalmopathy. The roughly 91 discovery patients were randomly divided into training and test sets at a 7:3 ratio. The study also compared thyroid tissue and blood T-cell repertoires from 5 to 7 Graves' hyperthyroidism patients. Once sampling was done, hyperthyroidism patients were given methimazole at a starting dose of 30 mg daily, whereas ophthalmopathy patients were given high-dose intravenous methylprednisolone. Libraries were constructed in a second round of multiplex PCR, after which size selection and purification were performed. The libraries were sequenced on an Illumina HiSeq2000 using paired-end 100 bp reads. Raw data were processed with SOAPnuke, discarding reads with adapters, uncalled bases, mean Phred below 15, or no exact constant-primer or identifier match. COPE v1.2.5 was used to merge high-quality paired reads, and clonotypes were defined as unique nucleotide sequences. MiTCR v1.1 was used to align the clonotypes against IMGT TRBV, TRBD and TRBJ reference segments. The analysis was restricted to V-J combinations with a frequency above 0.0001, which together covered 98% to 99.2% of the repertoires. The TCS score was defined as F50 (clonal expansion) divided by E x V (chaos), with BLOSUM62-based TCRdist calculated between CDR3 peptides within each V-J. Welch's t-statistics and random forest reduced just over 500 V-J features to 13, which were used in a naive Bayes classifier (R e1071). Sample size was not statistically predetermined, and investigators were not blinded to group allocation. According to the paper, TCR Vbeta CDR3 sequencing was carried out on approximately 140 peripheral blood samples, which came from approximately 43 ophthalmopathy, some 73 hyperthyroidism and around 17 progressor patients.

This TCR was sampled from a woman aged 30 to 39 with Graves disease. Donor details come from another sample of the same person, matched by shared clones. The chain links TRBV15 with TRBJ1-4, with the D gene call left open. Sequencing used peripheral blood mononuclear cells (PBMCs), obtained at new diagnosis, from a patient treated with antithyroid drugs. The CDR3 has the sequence CATSVRTAGVNEWANEKLFF. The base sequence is TGTGCCACCAGCGTACGGACGGCGGGTGTGAACGAATGGGCTAATGAAAAACTGTTTTTT.